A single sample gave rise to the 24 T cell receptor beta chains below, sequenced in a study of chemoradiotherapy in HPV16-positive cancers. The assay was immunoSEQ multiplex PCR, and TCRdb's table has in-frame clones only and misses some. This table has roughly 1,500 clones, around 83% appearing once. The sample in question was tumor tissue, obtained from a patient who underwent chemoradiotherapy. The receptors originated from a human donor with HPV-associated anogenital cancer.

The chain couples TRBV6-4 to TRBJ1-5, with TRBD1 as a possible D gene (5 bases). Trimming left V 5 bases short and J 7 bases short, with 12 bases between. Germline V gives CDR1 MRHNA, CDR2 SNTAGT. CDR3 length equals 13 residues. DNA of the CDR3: TGTGCCAGCAGTAGCGGGGCCGGGCAGCCCCAGCATTTT. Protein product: CASSSGAGQPQHF.

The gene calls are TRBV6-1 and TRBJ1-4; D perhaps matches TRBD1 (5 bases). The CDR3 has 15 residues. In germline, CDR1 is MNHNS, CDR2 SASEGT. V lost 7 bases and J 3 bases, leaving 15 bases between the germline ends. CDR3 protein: CASILLGGPNEKLFF. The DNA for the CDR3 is TGTGCCAGCATCCTCTTGGGGGGACCTAATGAAAAACTGTTTTTT.

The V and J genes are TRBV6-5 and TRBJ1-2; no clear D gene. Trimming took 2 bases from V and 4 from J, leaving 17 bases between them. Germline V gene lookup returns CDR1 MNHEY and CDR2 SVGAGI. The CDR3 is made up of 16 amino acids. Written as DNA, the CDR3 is TGTGCCAGCAGTTACGGTATTTCCTCAGGAGGCTATGGCTACACCTTC. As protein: CASSYGISSGGYGYTF.

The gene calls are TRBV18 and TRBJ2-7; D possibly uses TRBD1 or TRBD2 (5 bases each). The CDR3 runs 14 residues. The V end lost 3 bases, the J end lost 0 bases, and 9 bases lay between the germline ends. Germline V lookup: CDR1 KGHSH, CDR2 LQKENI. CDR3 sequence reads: CASSPRDVSYEQYF. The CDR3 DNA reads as TGTGCCAGCTCACCCCGGGACGTCTCCTACGAGCAGTACTTC.

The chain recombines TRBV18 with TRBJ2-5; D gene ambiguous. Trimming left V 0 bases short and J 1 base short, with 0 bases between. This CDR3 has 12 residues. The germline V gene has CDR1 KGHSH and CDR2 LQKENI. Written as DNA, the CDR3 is TGTGCCAGCTCACCACCCCAAGAGACCCAGTACTTC. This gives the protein CASSPPQETQYF.

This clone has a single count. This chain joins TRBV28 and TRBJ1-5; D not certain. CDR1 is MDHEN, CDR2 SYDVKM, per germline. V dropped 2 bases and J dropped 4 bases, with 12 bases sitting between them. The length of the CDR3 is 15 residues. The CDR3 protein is CASSLEAGINQPQHF. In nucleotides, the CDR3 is TGTGCCAGCAGTTTAGAGGCAGGAATAAATCAGCCCCAGCATTTT.

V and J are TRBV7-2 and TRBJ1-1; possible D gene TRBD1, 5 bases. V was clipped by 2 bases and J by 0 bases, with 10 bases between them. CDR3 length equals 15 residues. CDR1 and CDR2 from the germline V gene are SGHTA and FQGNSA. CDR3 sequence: CASSLPPGLNTEAFF. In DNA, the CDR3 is TGTGCCAGCAGCTTACCCCCAGGGTTGAACACTGAAGCTTTCTTT. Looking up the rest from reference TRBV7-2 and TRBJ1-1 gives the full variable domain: GAGVSQSPSNKVTEKGKDVELRCDPISGHTALYWYRQSLGQGLEFLIYFQGNSAPDKSGLPSDRFSAERTGGSVSTLTIQRTQQEDSAVYLCASSLPPGLNTEAFFGQGTRLTVV.

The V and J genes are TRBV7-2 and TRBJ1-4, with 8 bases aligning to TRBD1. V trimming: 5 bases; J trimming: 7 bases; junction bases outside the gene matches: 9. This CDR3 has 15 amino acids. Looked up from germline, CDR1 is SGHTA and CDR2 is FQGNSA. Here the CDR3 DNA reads TGTGCCAGCAGCCCAGGGGGCAGGGGATTTGAAAAACTGTTTTTT. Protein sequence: CASSPGGRGFEKLFF. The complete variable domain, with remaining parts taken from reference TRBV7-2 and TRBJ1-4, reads GAGVSQSPSNKVTEKGKDVELRCDPISGHTALYWYRQSLGQGLEFLIYFQGNSAPDKSGLPSDRFSAERTGGSVSTLTIQRTQQEDSAVYLCASSPGGRGFEKLFFGSGTQLSVL.

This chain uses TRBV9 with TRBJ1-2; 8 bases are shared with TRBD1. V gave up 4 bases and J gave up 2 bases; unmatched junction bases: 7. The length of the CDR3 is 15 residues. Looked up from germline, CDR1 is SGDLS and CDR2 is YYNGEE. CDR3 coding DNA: TGTGCCAGCAGCCCATCGACAGGGGCCAACTATGGCTACACCTTC. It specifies CASSPSTGANYGYTF.

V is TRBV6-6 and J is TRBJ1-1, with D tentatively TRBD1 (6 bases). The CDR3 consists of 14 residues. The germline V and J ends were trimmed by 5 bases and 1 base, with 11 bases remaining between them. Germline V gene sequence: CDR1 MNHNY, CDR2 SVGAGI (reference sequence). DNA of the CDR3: TGTGCCAGCAGTAGAGGACAGCCGAACACTGAAGCTTTCTTT. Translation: CASSRGQPNTEAFF.

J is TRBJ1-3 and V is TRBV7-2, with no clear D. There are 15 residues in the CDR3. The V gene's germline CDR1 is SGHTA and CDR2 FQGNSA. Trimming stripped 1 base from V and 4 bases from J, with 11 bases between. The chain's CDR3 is CASSLVKGQGNTIYF. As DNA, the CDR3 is TGTGCCAGCAGCTTAGTCAAGGGTCAGGGAAACACCATATATTTT.

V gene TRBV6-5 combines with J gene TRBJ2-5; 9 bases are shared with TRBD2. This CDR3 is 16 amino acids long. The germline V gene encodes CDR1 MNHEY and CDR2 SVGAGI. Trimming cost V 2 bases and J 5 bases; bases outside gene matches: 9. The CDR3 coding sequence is TGTGCCAGCAGTTACATCCCTAGCGGGGTTGTGGAGACCCAGTACTTC. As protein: CASSYIPSGVVETQYF.

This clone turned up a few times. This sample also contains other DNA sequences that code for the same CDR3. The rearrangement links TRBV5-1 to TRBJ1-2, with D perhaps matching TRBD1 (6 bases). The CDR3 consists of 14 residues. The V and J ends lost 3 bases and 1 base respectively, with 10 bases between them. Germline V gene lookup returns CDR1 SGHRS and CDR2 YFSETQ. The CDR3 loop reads CASSSKQGNYGYTF. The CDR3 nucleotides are TGCGCCAGCAGCTCGAAACAGGGTAACTATGGCTACACCTTC.

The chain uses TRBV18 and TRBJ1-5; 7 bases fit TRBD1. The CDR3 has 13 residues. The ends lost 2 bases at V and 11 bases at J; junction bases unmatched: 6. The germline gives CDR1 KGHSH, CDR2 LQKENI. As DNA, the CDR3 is TGTGCCAGCTCACCATCAGGGGGAATAGCCCAGCATTTT. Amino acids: CASSPSGGIAQHF.

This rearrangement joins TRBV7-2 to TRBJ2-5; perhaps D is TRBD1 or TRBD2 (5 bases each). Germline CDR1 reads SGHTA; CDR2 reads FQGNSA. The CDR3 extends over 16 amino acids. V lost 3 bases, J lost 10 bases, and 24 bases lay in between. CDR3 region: CASSFGSSGAWDGQYF. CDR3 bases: TGTGCCAGCAGCTTCGGTTCGTCCGGGGCTTGGGATGGCCAGTACTTC.

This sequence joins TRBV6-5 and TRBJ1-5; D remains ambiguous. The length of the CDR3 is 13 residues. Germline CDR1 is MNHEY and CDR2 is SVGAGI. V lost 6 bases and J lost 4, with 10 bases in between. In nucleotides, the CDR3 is TGTGCCAGCAGCAATGGTGATAATCAGCCCCAGCATTTT. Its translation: CASSNGDNQPQHF.

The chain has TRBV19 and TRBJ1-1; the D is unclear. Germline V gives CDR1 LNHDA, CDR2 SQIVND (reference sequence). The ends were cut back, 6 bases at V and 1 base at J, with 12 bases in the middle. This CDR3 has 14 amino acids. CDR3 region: CASSREVRNTEAFF. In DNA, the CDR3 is TGTGCCAGTAGCCGAGAGGTGCGGAACACTGAAGCTTTCTTT.

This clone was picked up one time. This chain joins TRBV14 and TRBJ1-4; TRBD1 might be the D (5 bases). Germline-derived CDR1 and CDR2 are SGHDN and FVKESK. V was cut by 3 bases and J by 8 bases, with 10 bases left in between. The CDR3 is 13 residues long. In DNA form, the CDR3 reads TGTGCCAGCAGCCAGCAGGGTCGGGAAAAACTGTTTTTT. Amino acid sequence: CASSQQGREKLFF. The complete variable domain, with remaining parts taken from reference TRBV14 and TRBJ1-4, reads EAGVTQFPSHSVIEKGQTVTLRCDPISGHDNLYWYRRVMGKEIKFLLHFVKESKQDESGMPNNRFLAERTGGTYSTLKVQPAELEDSGVYFCASSQQGREKLFFGSGTQLSVL.

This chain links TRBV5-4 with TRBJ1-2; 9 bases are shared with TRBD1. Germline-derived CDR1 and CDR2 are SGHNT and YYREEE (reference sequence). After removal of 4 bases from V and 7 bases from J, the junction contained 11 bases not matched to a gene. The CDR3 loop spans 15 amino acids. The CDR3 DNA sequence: TGTGCCAGCAGCCTGGACAGGGGTGACCTAAGTGGCTACACCTTC. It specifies CASSLDRGDLSGYTF.

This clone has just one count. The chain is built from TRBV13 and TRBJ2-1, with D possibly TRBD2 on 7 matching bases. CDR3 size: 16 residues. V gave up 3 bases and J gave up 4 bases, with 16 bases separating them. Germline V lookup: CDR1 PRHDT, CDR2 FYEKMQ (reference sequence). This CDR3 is CASSLGGPNVYNEQFF. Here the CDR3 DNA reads TGTGCCAGCAGCTTGGGGGGGCCCAATGTGTACAATGAGCAGTTCTTC.

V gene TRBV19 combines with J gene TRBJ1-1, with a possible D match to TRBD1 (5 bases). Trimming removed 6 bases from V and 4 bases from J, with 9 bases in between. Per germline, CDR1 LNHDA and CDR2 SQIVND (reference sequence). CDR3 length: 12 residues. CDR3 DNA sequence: TGTGCCAGTAGGCCCGGGGGCACTGAAGCTTTCTTT. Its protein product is CASRPGGTEAFF.

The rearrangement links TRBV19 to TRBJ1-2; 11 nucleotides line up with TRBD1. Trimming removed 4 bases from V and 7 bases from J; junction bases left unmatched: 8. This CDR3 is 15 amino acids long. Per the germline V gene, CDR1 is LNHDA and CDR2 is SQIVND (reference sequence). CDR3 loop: CASSKGDRGERGYTF. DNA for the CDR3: TGTGCCAGTAGTAAGGGGGACAGGGGGGAACGTGGCTACACCTTC.

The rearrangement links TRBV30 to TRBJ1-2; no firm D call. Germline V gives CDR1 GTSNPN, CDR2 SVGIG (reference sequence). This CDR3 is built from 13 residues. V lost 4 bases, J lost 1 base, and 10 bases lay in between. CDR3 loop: CAWNPEVNYGYTF. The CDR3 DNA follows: TGTGCCTGGAATCCGGAGGTTAACTATGGCTACACCTTC.

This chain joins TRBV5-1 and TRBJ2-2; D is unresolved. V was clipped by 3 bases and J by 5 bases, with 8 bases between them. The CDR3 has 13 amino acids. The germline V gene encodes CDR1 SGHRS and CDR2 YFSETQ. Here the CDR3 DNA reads TGCGCCAGCAGCTGGACGCAAACCGGGGAGCTGTTTTTT. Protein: CASSWTQTGELFF.